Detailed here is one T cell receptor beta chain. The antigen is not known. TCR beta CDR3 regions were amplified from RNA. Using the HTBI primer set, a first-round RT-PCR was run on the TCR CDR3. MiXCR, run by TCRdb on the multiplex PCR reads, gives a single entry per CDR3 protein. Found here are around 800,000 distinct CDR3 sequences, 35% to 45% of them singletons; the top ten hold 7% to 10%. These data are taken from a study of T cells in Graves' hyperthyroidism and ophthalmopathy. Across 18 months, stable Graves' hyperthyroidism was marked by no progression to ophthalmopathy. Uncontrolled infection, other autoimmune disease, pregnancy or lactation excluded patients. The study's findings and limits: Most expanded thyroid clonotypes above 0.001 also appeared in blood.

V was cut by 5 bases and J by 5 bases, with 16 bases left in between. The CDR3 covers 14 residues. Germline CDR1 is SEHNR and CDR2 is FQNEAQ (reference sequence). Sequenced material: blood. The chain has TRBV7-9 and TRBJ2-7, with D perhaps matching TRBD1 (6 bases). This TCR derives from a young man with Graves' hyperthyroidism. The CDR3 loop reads CASSTPGQNNEQYF. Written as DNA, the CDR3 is TGTGCCAGCAGCACACCCGGACAGAACAACGAGCAGTACTTC. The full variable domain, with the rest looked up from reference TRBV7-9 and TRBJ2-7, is DTGVSQNPRHKITKRGQNVTFRCDPISEHNRLYWYRQTLGQGPEFLTYFQNEAQLEKSRLLSDRFSAERPKGSFSTLEIQRTEQGDSAMYLCASSTPGQNNEQYFGPGTRLTVT.